A single sample is the source of the 5 T cell receptor beta chains below, sequenced in a study of blood T cell repertoires in COVID-19. The data were produced by immunoSEQ multiplex PCR, yet TCRdb's version contains in-frame clones alone and is incomplete. The sample carries 300,000 to 450,000 clones, around 87% recorded once. The sequencing input was peripheral blood. The receptors originated from a woman aged 60-75 years with COVID-19, enrolled during active disease.

J is TRBJ2-5 and V is TRBV28; D might be TRBD1 (5 bases). Germline V gives CDR1 MDHEN, CDR2 SYDVKM. The CDR3 contains 11 residues. V was cut by 10 bases and J by 9 bases, with 15 bases left in between. CDR3 protein: CATGAEGAQYF. The DNA of the CDR3 is TGTGCCACTGGGGCGGAAGGGGCCCAGTACTTC.

This chain joins TRBV30 and TRBJ1-3, with D perhaps TRBD1 (6 bases). V lost 1 base and J 2 bases, leaving 9 bases between the germline ends. The CDR3 totals 14 residues. Germline CDR1 reads GTSNPN; CDR2 reads SVGIG (reference sequence). This CDR3 reads CAWSEDSPGNTIYF. Written as DNA, the CDR3 is TGTGCCTGGAGTGAGGACAGCCCTGGAAACACCATATATTTT. Together with reference TRBV30 and TRBJ1-3, the CDR3 gives the full variable domain: SQTIHQWPATLVQPVGSPLSLECTVEGTSNPNLYWYRQAAGRGLQLLFYSVGIGQISSEVPQNLSASRPQDRQFILSSKKLLLSDSGFYLCAWSEDSPGNTIYFGEGSWLTVV.

The chain uses TRBV7-3 and TRBJ2-3; D is unclear. Germline V gene sequence: CDR1 SGHTA, CDR2 FQGTGA. This CDR3 is 14 amino acids long. The V and J ends lost 1 base and 1 base respectively, with 6 bases between them. CDR3 nucleotide sequence: TGTGCCAGCAGCTTAATGGCTGGCACAGATACGCAGTATTTT. Translated: CASSLMAGTDTQYF.

V usage is TRBV6-6 and J usage is TRBJ2-1, with D perhaps matching TRBD2 (7 bases). From germline, CDR1 is MNHNY and CDR2 SVGAGI (reference sequence). Trimming shortened V by 10 bases and J by 2 bases, and 15 bases separated the two germline ends. The CDR3 covers 14 residues. CDR3 sequence: CATKGGAAYNEQFF. The DNA of the CDR3 is TGTGCCACCAAAGGGGGGGCCGCCTACAATGAGCAGTTCTTC.

This chain links TRBV7-9 with TRBJ1-5; 7 bases match TRBD1. This CDR3 comprises 13 residues. CDR1 is SEHNR and CDR2 is FQNEAQ in the germline V gene (reference sequence). Germline trimming cut 5 bases from V and 5 bases from J; bases unmatched to any gene: 3. DNA for the CDR3: TGTGCCAGCAGCACCGACAGGGATCAGCCCCAGCATTTT. The encoded protein is CASSTDRDQPQHF.